Below, one T cell receptor (beta chain) is given with its context. Its antigen is undetermined. Profiled with immunoSEQ multiplex PCR; TCRdb holds only in-frame clones, not every one. The sample shows roughly 100,000 clones, about 80% of them seen only once. V gave up 1 base and J gave up 2 bases, with 7 bases separating them. Germline loops: CDR1 SGHRS, CDR2 YFSETQ. This CDR3 comprises 15 residues. This sample was taken from a study of T cell clones after liver transplantation. Study information: A pre-transplant mixed lymphocyte reaction with TCRbeta sequencing defined graft-donor-reactive clones followed in post-transplant blood. Tolerant meant at least one year fully off immunosuppression without liver enzymes above twice normal. Study-wide points: Post-transplant, graft-donor-reactive CD4 TCRbeta sequences in blood dropped significantly in most of the 8 subjects.

CD3+CD4+ and CD3+CD8+ cells were FACS-sorted from thawed unstimulated PBMCs. The chain combines TRBV5-1 with TRBJ2-6, with no clear D. Source: CD4+ T cells from blood, taken around 50 months after liver transplant. This TCR derives from a human patient who received a liver transplant. Part of the T cell pool may stem from the graft donor. Here the CDR3 reads CASSLTATGANVLTF. CDR3 bases: TGCGCCAGCAGCTTGACAGCTACTGGGGCCAACGTCCTGACTTTC.